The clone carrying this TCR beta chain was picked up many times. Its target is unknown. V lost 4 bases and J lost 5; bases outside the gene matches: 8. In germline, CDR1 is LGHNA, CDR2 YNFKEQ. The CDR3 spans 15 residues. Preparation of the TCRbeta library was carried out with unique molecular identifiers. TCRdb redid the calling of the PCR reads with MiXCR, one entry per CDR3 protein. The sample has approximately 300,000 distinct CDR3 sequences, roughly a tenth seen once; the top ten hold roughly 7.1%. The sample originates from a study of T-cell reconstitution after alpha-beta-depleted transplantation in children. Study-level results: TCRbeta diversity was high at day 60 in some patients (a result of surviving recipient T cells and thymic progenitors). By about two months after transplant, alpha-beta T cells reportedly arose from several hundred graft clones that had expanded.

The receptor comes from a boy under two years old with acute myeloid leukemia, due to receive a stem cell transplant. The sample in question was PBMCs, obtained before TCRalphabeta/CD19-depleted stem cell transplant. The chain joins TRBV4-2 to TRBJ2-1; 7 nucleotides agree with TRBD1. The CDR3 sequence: CASSPQGFNDNEQFF. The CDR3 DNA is TGTGCCAGCAGCCCACAGGGGTTCAACGACAATGAGCAGTTCTTC.